This TCR beta chain was identified in a study of PD-1 blockade in classical Hodgkin lymphoma. At the level of the study: Nivolumab 3 mg/kg was given intravenously every 2 weeks.

For this clone: Its specificity is unknown.

Time point meaning: cycle 4 day 1 (C4D1), after around six weeks of nivolumab. Every patient had relapsed following autologous stem cell transplantation, and cohorts differed in brentuximab vedotin exposure. Thawed PBMCs were the source of CD4+ T cells, purified by magnetic negative selection. Complete response, partial response or progressive disease made up the best responses. This table comes from immunoSEQ multiplex PCR, and its TCRdb copy is limited to in-frame clones, with some not included. This table holds a few thousand clones, approximately 80% found once. Study results and limitations: Healthy donors were reported to have higher baseline TCR diversity than newly diagnosed patients.

The sequence came from a human donor with classical Hodgkin lymphoma. The sample consisted of CD4+ T cells from blood, taken before the fourth cycle of nivolumab.

The CDR3 DNA is TGTGCCAGCAGTCAGGACAGGGGGCACGAGACCCAGTACTTC. Protein: CASSQDRGHETQYF. The chain employs TRBV27 and TRBJ2-5; 11 bases align to TRBD1. The ends lost 5 bases at V and 5 bases at J; junction bases unmatched: 4. The CDR3 has 14 amino acids. Germline V gives CDR1 MNHEY, CDR2 SMNVEV (reference sequence).